This T cell receptor beta chain was profiled in a study of blood T cell repertoires in COVID-19. Study information: The United States, Italy and Spain provided the acute and convalescent COVID-19 samples. Sample material is recorded as cDNA or gDNA derived from T cells, B-cell-depleted T cells, or PBMCs.

In the study's own analysis: Researchers report that nucleated cell counts were estimated from reference gene primer amplification. The method was immunoSEQ multiplex PCR; TCRdb's version includes in-frame clones alone and lacks a portion of them. That table supplies the V and J calls and clone size; D and trimming were determined from the DNA. The data contain over 85,000 clones, 70% to 85% of them singletons. Comments on this clone: The same CDR3 arises from other DNA sequences in this sample as well.

The receptor was isolated from a human donor in a cohort sampled during active COVID-19. Material: peripheral blood.

The CDR3 DNA follows: TGTGCCAGCAGTTACTCTGGCGGCAAAAACATTCAGTACTTC. The encoded protein is CASSYSGGKNIQYF. The rearrangement uses TRBV6-2 or TRBV6-3 and TRBJ2-4; D is uncertain. Germline assignment: CDR1 MNHEY and CDR2 SVGEGT. The CDR3 has 14 residues. V lost 0 bases to trimming and J lost 3 bases, with 6 bases between them.